These T cell receptor beta chains were read from a single sample in a study of T cell responses to AZD1222 COVID-19 vaccine. Assay: immunoSEQ multiplex PCR; the TCRdb copy retains only in-frame clones and omits some. Of approximately 100,000 clones in the sample, around 95% are singletons; the top ten hold under 2.5%. This specimen was peripheral blood, taken on day 0 of AZD1222 vaccination. The receptor set was obtained from an adult in good health. The CDR3 runs from the conserved cysteine through the conserved F or W. D genes are given only for firm matches. Only some rows state a clone size, as once, few, many or a class for expanded clones.

size,J,length,V,D,DNA,CDR3
.,TRBJ2-7,11,TRBV12-3/TRBV12-4,.,TGTGCCAGCAGTCCAGGGAGCGAGCAGTACTTC,CASSPGSEQYF
.,TRBJ1-1,15,TRBV3-1/TRBV3-2,.,TGTGCCAGCAGCCAAGTCTTCGTTGGGGACACTGAAGCTTTCTTT,CASSQVFVGDTEAFF
.,TRBJ1-2,17,TRBV28,TRBD1,TGTGCCAGCAGTCCGACTCAGGGACAGGGGGCTAACTATGGCTACACCTTC,CASSPTQGQGANYGYTF
once,TRBJ1-2,15,TRBV5-1,.,TGCGCCAGCAGTTTGGACGGGGGGCGCTCAAAAGGCTACACCTTC,CASSLDGGRSKGYTF
.,TRBJ1-2,13,TRBV28,.,TGTGCCAGCAGTTTATTTAGGCCGCGGGGCTACACCTTC,CASSLFRPRGYTF
.,TRBJ1-3,17,TRBV5-1,.,TGCGCCAGCAGCTTGGCCAGATTGGGGGACTCTGGAAACACCATATATTTT,CASSLARLGDSGNTIYF
.,TRBJ2-1,15,TRBV7-3,.,TGTGCCAGCAGCTTAGAATCTCGGTCCTACAATGAGCAGTTCTTC,CASSLESRSYNEQFF
.,TRBJ1-1,13,TRBV5-1,.,TGCGCCAGCAGCTTGGCGGGAAACACTGAAGCTTTCTTT,CASSLAGNTEAFF
.,TRBJ1-5,12,TRBV28,.,TGTGCCAGCCATTTCTCGGGTCAGCCCCAGCATTTT,CASHFSGQPQHF
.,TRBJ1-1,15,TRBV19,.,TGTGCCAGTATCCGAACCGATCCCGGAGGCACTGAAGCTTTCTTT,CASIRTDPGGTEAFF
few,TRBJ2-1,14,TRBV11-2,.,TGTGCCAGCAGTCCCTGGACTGCTGGAGGTGAGCAGTTCTTC,CASSPWTAGGEQFF
.,TRBJ1-1,14,TRBV3-1/TRBV3-2,.,TGTGCCAGCAGCCAGAGGGCCAGGGTCCCTGAAGCTTTCTTT,CASSQRARVPEAFF
.,TRBJ1-2,14,TRBV6-5,.,TGTGCCAGCAGTTACACTGGATTTCAGAATGGCTACACCTTC,CASSYTGFQNGYTF
.,TRBJ1-2,12,TRBV5-6,.,TGTGCCAGCAGCTCCCGCTTCGGTGGCTACACCTTC,CASSSRFGGYTF
once,TRBJ1-1,13,TRBV27,TRBD1,TGTGCCACCTGGACAGGGACATTTGGTTGGGCTTTCTTT,CATWTGTFGWAFF